The 9 T cell receptor beta chains below come from one sample, sequenced in a study of blood T cell repertoires in COVID-19. The data were produced by immunoSEQ multiplex PCR, yet TCRdb's version contains in-frame clones alone and is incomplete. The table shows around 330,000 clones, with around 89% occurring only once. Material: PBMCs or T cells enriched from blood (not recorded which). These receptor sequences come from a woman aged 40 to 50 who had recovered from COVID-19.

This chain joins TRBV19 and TRBJ2-1, with D maybe TRBD2 (6 bases). Trimming left V 0 bases short and J 2 bases short, with 17 bases between. The CDR3 loop spans 18 amino acids. The germline V gene encodes CDR1 LNHDA and CDR2 SQIVND (reference sequence). The CDR3 DNA is TGTGCCAGTAGTATAGATCTATTTGGGGGGAGCCCCTACAATGAGCAGTTCTTC. The encoded protein is CASSIDLFGGSPYNEQFF. Combining the CDR3 with reference TRBV19 and TRBJ2-1 gives the whole variable domain DGGITQSPKYLFRKEGQNVTLSCEQNLNHDAMYWYRQDPGQGLRLIYYSQIVNDFQKGDIAEGYSVSREKKESFPLTVTSAQKNPTAFYLCASSIDLFGGSPYNEQFFGPGTRLTVL.

Of note for this clone: This same CDR3 is encoded by further DNA sequences in the sample. The chain uses TRBV27 and TRBJ2-7, with D perhaps matching TRBD2 (5 bases). The CDR3 runs 14 residues. Per germline, CDR1 MNHEY and CDR2 SMNVEV (reference sequence). V was clipped by 3 bases and J by 0 bases, with 9 bases between them. The CDR3 reads CASSLGGSSYEQYF. The CDR3 DNA sequence: TGTGCCAGCAGTTTGGGCGGGTCCTCCTACGAGCAGTACTTC.

CDR3 in amino acids: CASSLGRGLDEKLFF. In DNA form, the CDR3 reads TGTGCCAGCAGCTTAGGCAGGGGGCTTGATGAAAAACTGTTTTTT. The rearrangement uses TRBV7-9 and TRBJ1-4, with 8 bases identical to TRBD1. The CDR3 has 15 amino acids. Trimming removed 1 base from V and 6 bases from J; junction bases left unmatched: 4. The germline V gene has CDR1 SEHNR and CDR2 FQNEAQ (reference sequence).

The genes are TRBV6-1 and TRBJ1-5, with D perhaps TRBD1 (6 bases). V dropped 3 bases and J dropped 0 bases, with 18 bases sitting between them. This CDR3 contains 18 residues. Germline V CDR1 and CDR2: MNHNS, SASEGT. CDR3 region: CASSDRRGGLYSNQPQHF. CDR3 sequence (DNA): TGTGCCAGCAGTGATCGCCGCGGGGGGCTTTATAGCAATCAGCCCCAGCATTTT.

V usage is TRBV24-1 and J usage is TRBJ2-1; a possible D gene is TRBD1 (6 bases). The germline gives CDR1 KGHDR, CDR2 SFDVKD. The CDR3 covers 15 residues. Trimming shortened V by 4 bases and J by 9 bases, and 18 bases separated the two germline ends. The CDR3 here is CATSEGASWSIEQFF. Written as DNA, the CDR3 is TGTGCCACCAGTGAGGGGGCTAGCTGGAGTATTGAGCAGTTCTTC.

This chain uses TRBV6-5 with TRBJ1-2; D unclear. Deletions cut 10 bases from V and 4 bases from J, with 16 bases between. Germline loops: CDR1 MNHEY, CDR2 SVGAGI. This CDR3 has 13 residues. CDR3 protein: CATSSGAVYGYTF. For the CDR3, the DNA is TGTGCCACCTCAAGCGGAGCTGTCTATGGCTACACCTTC.

The genes are TRBV7-6 and TRBJ2-3; the D gene is possibly TRBD2 (6 bases). With 4 bases removed from V and 1 base from J, the gap between germline ends came to 12 bases. Germline V gene sequence: CDR1 SGHVS, CDR2 FNYEAQ. The CDR3 spans 15 residues. This CDR3 is CASSSLIAGTDTQYF. In DNA form, the CDR3 reads TGTGCCAGCAGCTCGCTGATAGCGGGCACAGATACGCAGTATTTT. Drawing the rest from reference TRBV7-6 and TRBJ2-3, the complete variable domain is GAGVSQSPRYKVTKRGQDVALRCDPISGHVSLYWYRQALGQGPEFLTYFNYEAQQDKSGLPNDRFSAERPEGSISTLTIQRTEQRDSAMYRCASSSLIAGTDTQYFGPGTRLTVL.

CDR3 loop: CASSARTGDLGYTF. As DNA, the CDR3 is TGTGCCAGCAGCGCCCGGACCGGGGATCTTGGCTACACCTTC. The V call is TRBV9, the J call TRBJ1-2; D is uncertain. Trimming removed 3 bases from V and 7 bases from J, with 16 bases in between. The germline gives CDR1 SGDLS, CDR2 YYNGEE. This CDR3 comprises 14 residues.

The rearrangement joins TRBV7-6 to TRBJ2-1; TRBD1 might be the D (6 bases). CDR1 and CDR2 (germline): SGHVS, FNYEAQ. The V gene lost 5 bases and the J gene lost 1 base, with 12 bases spanning the gap. The CDR3 spans 15 residues. Here the CDR3 reads CASSQNRESYNEQFF. The CDR3 DNA reads TGTGCCAGCAGCCAGAACAGGGAATCCTACAATGAGCAGTTCTTC.